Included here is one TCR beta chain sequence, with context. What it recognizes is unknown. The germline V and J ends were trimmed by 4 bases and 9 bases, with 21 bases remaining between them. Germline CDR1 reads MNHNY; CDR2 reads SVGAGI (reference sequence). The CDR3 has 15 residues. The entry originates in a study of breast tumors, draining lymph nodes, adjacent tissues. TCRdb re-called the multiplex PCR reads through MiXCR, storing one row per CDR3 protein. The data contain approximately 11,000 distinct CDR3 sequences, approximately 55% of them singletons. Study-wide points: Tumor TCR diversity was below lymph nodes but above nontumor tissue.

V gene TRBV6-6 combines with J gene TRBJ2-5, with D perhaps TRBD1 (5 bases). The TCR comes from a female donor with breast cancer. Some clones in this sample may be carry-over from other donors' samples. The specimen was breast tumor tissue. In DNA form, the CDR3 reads TGTGCCAGCAGTTCACGTCAGGGTTCCAATCAGCCCCAGTACTTC. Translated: CASSSRQGSNQPQYF.